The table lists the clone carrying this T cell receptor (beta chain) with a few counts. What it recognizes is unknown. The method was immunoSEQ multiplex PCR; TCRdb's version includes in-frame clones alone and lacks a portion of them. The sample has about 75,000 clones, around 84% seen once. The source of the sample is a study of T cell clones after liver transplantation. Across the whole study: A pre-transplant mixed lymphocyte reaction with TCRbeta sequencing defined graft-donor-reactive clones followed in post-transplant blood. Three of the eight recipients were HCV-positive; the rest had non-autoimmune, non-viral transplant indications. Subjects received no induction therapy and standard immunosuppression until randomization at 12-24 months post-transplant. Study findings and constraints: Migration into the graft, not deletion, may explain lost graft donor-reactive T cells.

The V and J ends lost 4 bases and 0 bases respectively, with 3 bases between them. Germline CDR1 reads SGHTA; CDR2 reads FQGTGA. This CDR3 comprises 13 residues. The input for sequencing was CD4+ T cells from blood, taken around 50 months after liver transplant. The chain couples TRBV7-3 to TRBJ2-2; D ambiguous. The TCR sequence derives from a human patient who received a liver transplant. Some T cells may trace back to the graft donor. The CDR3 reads CASSSPNTGELFF. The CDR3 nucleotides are TGTGCCAGCAGCTCACCGAACACCGGGGAGCTGTTTTTT.